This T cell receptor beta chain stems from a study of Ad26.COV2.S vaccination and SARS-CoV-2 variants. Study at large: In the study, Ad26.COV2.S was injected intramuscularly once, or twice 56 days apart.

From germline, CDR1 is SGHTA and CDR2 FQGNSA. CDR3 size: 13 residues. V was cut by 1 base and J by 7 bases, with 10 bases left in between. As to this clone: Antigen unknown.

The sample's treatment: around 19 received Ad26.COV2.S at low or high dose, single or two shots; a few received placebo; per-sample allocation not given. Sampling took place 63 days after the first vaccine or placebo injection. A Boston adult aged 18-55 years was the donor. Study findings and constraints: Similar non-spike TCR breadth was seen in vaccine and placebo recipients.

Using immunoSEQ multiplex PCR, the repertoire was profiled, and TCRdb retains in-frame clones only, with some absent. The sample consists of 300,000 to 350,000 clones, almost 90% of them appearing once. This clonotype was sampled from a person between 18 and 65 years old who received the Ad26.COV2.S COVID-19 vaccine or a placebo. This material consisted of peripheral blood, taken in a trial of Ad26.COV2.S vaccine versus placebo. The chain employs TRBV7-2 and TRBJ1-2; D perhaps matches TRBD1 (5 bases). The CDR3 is CASSLVGTPGYTF. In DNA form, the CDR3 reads TGTGCCAGCAGCTTAGTCGGGACTCCTGGCTACACCTTC.